This TCR beta chain was profiled in a study of human T cells and chemical hapten exposure. Each cDNA molecule in the library carried unique molecular identifiers. As originally analysed: TCRs per sample had a median of approximately 98,000 and ranged from about 23,224 to 700,000. TCRdb redid the calling of the 5' RACE reads with MiXCR, one entry per CDR3 protein. These V and J calls originate from TCRdb's pipeline instead of the authors' own analysis. The data hold under 100,000 distinct CDR3 sequences, with around 15% observed a single time. Whole blood that had not been fractionated was the source of extracted total RNA. General study results and limits: DPC sensitization left the count of TCRs above 1 in 1000 unchanged.

This clonotype was recorded many times. Its antigen is not identified. The CDR3 sequence is 14 residues long. Germline lookup yields CDR1 LGHNA and CDR2 YSLEER. Trimming removed 1 base from V and 4 bases from J; junction bases left unmatched: 3. The clonotype was recovered from a female donor in good health. The V gene is TRBV4-3, the J gene TRBJ1-2, with 7 positions matching TRBD1. Here the CDR3 reads CASSQVRQGYGYTF. The CDR3 DNA sequence: TGCGCCAGCAGCCAAGTTAGACAGGGCTATGGCTACACCTTC.